The entry that follows covers one T cell receptor (beta chain) sequence. Its specificity is not known. The sample is drawn from a study of T cell repertoires in ileal Crohn's disease. About the research overall: About half of patients got postoperative therapy: around ten thiopurines, approximately 17 anti-TNF.

Trimming stripped 5 bases from V and 0 bases from J, with 9 bases between. This CDR3 is built from 13 residues. In germline, CDR1 is SGHDT, CDR2 YYEEEE. Study-wide findings and caveats: Clonal expansions were more frequent in active smokers than non-smokers at surgery.

Assay used: immunoSEQ multiplex PCR; TCRdb lists only in-frame clones, some missing. The sample has 5,400 or so clones; about 81% are singletons. Patients were adults with ileal or ileocolonic Crohn's disease needing resection. The V call is TRBV5-6, the J call TRBJ2-7, with no clear D. The sequenced sample consisted of ileal tissue. The TCR comes from an adult with Crohn's disease. The CDR3 protein is CASSAVGSYEQYF. CDR3 in DNA: TGTGCCAGCAGTGCAGTCGGCTCCTACGAGCAGTACTTC.